The 6 T cell receptor beta chains reported below all come from one sample, sequenced in a study of T cell clonotyping in hematopoietic cell transplantation. Method: immunoSEQ multiplex PCR; TCRdb's copy keeps in-frame clones and lacks some. The repertoire includes more than 65,000 clones, roughly 94% of them detected once, and roughly 1.7% sits in the top ten. Sequencing input: peripheral blood mononuclear cells. These TCRs come from a man aged 45-60 years in good health. Some clones in this sample may be carry-over from other donors' samples.

The chain carries TRBV6-5 and TRBJ2-1; 11 nucleotides align to TRBD1. The CDR3 runs to 15 residues. The germline V gene encodes CDR1 MNHEY and CDR2 SVGAGI. V gave up 6 bases and J gave up 2 bases; unmatched junction bases: 3. The CDR3 nucleotides read TGTGCCAGCAGACGGGACAGGGGGACCTACAATGAGCAGTTCTTC. Protein sequence: CASRRDRGTYNEQFF.

The rearrangement links TRBV6-5 to TRBJ1-4; 7 nucleotides align to TRBD1. The J segment lost 7 bases and the V segment lost 5 bases, leaving 10 bases of the junction unmatched. CDR1 and CDR2 from the germline V gene are MNHEY and SVGAGI. CDR3 size: 15 residues. The CDR3 is CASSLTGAFGEKLFF. The CDR3 nucleotides are TGTGCCAGCAGTCTCACAGGGGCCTTTGGTGAAAAACTGTTTTTT.

The chain carries TRBV29-1 and TRBJ2-5; the D is unclear. The CDR3 is 10 amino acids. The germline V gene encodes CDR1 SQVTM and CDR2 ANQGSEA. V was trimmed by 4 bases and J by 5 bases, leaving 5 bases between them. CDR3 loop: CSVGKETQYF. The CDR3 DNA is TGCAGCGTTGGTAAGGAGACCCAGTACTTC.

This chain links TRBV29-1 with TRBJ2-7, with D possibly TRBD2 on 5 matching bases. Germline V CDR1 and CDR2: SQVTM, ANQGSEA. The CDR3 has 14 residues. V lost 5 bases and J lost 3, with 17 bases in between. The DNA of the CDR3 is TGCAGCGTTCGAGTAAATCTAGCCGTCTACGAGCAGTACTTC. This sequence encodes CSVRVNLAVYEQYF.

The chain uses TRBV5-1 and TRBJ1-1; 7 bases match TRBD1. The CDR3 spans 15 residues. J gave up 3 bases and V 4 bases, and 9 bases lay outside the gene matches. Germline lookup yields CDR1 SGHRS and CDR2 YFSETQ. Written as DNA, the CDR3 is TGCGCCAGCAGCAGTACAGGGGCCCCCGACACTGAAGCTTTCTTT. Its translation is CASSSTGAPDTEAFF. Filled out from reference TRBV5-1 and TRBJ1-1, the complete variable domain reads KAGVTQTPRYLIKTRGQQVTLSCSPISGHRSVSWYQQTPGQGLQFLFEYFSETQRNKGNFPGRFSGRQFSNSRSEMNVSTLELGDSALYLCASSSTGAPDTEAFFGQGTRLTVV.

The DNA for the CDR3 is TGTGCCAGCAGAAGCGGGGACACAAGCACAGATACGCAGTATTTT. As protein: CASRSGDTSTDTQYF. The rearrangement links TRBV6-1 to TRBJ2-3; possibly TRBD2 for D (7 bases). Trimming took 6 bases from V and 0 from J, leaving 13 bases between them. This CDR3 is 15 amino acids long. Germline V lookup: CDR1 MNHNS, CDR2 SASEGT.